The entry that follows covers one T cell receptor (beta chain) sequence. MiXCR, applied by TCRdb to the 5' RACE reads, yields one record per CDR3 protein. The sample records about 62,000 distinct CDR3 sequences, roughly a tenth being singletons. This record comes from a study of early T cells in non-severe SARS-CoV-2 infection. The CDR3 covers 14 residues. Germline CDR1 reads MNHNS; CDR2 reads SASEGT. V shed 6 bases and J shed 6 bases, with 14 bases lying between them. The V and J genes are TRBV6-1 and TRBJ2-2; D uncertain. The sequencing sample was made of whole blood. The receptor's source is an adult who was a healthcare worker with PCR-confirmed SARS-CoV-2 infection or an uninfected control (not recorded which). CDR3 amino acids: CASRNLVDAGELFF. CDR3 in DNA: TGTGCCAGCAGGAATTTGGTGGACGCCGGGGAGCTGTTTTTT.